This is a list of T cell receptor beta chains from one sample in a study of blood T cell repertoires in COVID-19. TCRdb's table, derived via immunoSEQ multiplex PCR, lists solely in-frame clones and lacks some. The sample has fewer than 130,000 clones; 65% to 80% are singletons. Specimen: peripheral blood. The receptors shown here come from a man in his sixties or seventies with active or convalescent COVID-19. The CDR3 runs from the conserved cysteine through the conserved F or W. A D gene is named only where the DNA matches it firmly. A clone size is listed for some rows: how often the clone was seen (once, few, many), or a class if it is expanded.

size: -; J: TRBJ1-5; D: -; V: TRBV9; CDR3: CASSVSGDSNQPQHF; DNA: TGTGCCAGCAGCGTCTCAGGGGATAGCAATCAGCCCCAGCATTTT
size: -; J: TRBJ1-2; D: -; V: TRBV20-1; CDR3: CSAAVYGYTF; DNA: TGCAGTGCCGCAGTGTATGGCTACACCTTC
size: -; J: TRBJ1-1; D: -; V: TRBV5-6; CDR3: CASSWGPGANTEAFF; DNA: TGTGCCAGCAGCTGGGGTCCGGGAGCGAACACTGAAGCTTTCTTT
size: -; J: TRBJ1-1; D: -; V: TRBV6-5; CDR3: CASSYYTREAFF; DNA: TGTGCCAGCAGTTACTATACAAGAGAAGCTTTCTTT
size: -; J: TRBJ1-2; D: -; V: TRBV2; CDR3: CASSGAREGGYTF; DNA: TGTGCCAGCAGTGGGGCAAGGGAGGGAGGCTACACCTTC
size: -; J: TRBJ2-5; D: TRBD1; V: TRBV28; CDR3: CASSGQGAGETQYF; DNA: TGTGCCAGCAGCGGACAGGGGGCGGGTGAGACCCAGTACTTC
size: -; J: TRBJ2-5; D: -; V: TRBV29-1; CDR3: CSVGDTQETQYF; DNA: TGCAGCGTTGGGGACACCCAAGAGACCCAGTACTTC
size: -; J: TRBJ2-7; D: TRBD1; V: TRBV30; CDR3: CAWSLTGVVYEQYF; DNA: TGTGCCTGGAGCTTGACAGGGGTAGTCTACGAGCAGTACTTC
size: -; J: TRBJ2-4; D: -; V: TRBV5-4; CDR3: CASSLVGSSSAKNIQYF; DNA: TGTGCCAGCAGCTTGGTAGGGAGCAGTTCAGCCAAAAACATTCAGTACTTC
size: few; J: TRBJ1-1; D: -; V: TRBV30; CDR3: CALGVGVYTKAFF; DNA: TGTGCCCTTGGAGTAGGGGTCTACACTAAAGCTTTCTTT
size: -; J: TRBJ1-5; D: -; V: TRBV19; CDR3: CASQRQIYSKEPQHF; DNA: TGTGCCAGCCAACGGCAGATCTATAGCAAAGAGCCCCAGCATTTT
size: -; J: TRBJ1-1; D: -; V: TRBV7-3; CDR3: CASSLTPLANTEAFF; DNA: TGTGCCAGCAGCTTAACCCCGCTGGCGAACACTGAAGCTTTCTTT
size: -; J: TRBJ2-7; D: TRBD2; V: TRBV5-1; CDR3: CASSSGGYSSSYEQYF; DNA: TGCGCCAGCAGCTCGGGGGGGTACAGTAGCTCCTACGAGCAGTACTTC
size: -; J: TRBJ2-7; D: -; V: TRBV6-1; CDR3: CASSEGGRSYEQYF; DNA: TGTGCCAGCAGTGAAGGAGGCAGATCCTACGAGCAGTACTTC
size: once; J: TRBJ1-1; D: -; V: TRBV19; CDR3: CASSIREGAEAFF; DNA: TGTGCCAGTAGTATTCGAGAAGGGGCTGAAGCTTTCTTT
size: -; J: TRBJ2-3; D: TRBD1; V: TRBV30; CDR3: CAWRTQDRGTDTQYF; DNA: TGTGCCTGGAGGACACAAGACAGGGGTACAGATACGCAGTATTTT
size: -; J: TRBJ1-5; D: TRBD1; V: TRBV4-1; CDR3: CASSQAGTGWDQPQHF; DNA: TGCGCCAGCAGCCAAGCTGGGACAGGGTGGGATCAGCCCCAGCATTTT
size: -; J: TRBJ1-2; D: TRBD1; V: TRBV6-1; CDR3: CASSLGTGDYGYTF; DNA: TGTGCCAGCAGCCTAGGGACAGGAGACTATGGCTACACCTTC
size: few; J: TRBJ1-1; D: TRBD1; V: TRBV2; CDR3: CASGTQGARNTEAFF; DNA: TGTGCCAGCGGCACACAGGGGGCGAGGAACACTGAAGCTTTCTTT
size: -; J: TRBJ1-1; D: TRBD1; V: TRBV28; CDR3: CASSRPGQGGTEAFF; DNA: TGTGCCAGCAGTCGCCCAGGACAGGGGGGGACTGAAGCTTTCTTT
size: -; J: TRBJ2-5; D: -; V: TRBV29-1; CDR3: CSVEGALETQYF; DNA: TGCAGCGTTGAGGGGGCCCTAGAGACCCAGTACTTC
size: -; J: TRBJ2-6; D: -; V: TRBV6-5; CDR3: CASRGWVSGANVLTF; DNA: TGTGCCAGTCGAGGGTGGGTCTCTGGGGCCAACGTCCTGACTTTC
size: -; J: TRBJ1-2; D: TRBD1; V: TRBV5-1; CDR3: CASSPQGADYGYTF; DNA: TGCGCCAGCAGCCCACAGGGGGCCGACTATGGCTACACCTTT
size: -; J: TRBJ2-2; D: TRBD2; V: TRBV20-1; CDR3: CSASSGGRAGELFF; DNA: TGCAGTGCTAGTAGCGGGGGGAGGGCCGGGGAGCTGTTTTTT
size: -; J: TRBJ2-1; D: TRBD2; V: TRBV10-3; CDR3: CAIKGAGDKNEQFF; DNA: TGTGCCATCAAGGGAGCGGGAGATAAAAATGAGCAGTTCTTC
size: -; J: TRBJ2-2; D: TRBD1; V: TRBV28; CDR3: CASSLPTGGGGELFF; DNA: TGTGCCAGCAGTTTGCCAACAGGGGGTGGTGGGGAGCTGTTTTTT
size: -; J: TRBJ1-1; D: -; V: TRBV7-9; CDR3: CASSIEEGMNTEAFF; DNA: TGTGCCAGCAGTATTGAGGAGGGGATGAACACTGAAGCTTTCTTT
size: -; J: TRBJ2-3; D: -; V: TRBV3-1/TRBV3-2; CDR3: CASSQGRIADTDTQYF; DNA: TGTGCCAGCAGCCAAGGGCGGATAGCGGACACAGATACGCAGTATTTT
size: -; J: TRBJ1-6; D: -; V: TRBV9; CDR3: CASSPGQINSPLHF; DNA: TGTGCCAGCAGCCCCGGACAGATTAATTCACCCCTCCACTTT
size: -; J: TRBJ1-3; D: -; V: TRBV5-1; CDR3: CASSVESSGNTIYF; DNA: TGCGCCAGCAGCGTGGAGAGCTCTGGAAACACCATATATTTT
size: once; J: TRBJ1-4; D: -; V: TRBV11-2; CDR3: CASSSGQPNEKLFF; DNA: TGTGCCAGCAGCTCAGGACAACCTAATGAAAAACTGTTTTTT
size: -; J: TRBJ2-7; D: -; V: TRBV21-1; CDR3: CASSKVGSEQYF; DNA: TGTGCCAGCAGCAAAGTCGGGTCCGAGCAGTACTTC
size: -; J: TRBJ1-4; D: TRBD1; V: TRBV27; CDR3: CASSPTRGRIGEKLFF; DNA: TGTGCCAGCAGTCCCACCAGGGGGCGTATAGGAGAAAAACTGTTTTTT
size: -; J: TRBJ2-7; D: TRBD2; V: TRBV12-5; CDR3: CASGFGGAYEQYF; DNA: TGTGCTAGTGGTTTCGGGGGGGCCTACGAGCAGTACTTC
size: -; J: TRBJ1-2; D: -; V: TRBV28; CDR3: CASSWGGATDYGYTF; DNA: TGTGCCAGCAGTTGGGGGGGCGCTACAGACTATGGCTACACCTTC
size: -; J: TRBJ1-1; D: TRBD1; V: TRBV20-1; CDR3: CSAFRDREAFF; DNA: TGCAGTGCTTTCCGGGACAGAGAAGCTTTCTTT
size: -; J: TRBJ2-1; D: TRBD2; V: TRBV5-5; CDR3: CASSFGGSSYNEQFF; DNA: TGTGCCAGCAGCTTCGGGGGGAGCTCCTACAATGAGCAGTTCTTC
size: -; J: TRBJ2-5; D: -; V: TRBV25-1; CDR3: CASSESGRAQETQYF; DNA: TGTGCCAGCAGTGAATCCGGCAGGGCTCAAGAGACCCAGTACTTC
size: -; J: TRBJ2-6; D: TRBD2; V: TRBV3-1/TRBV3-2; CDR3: CASSKTSGSGANVLTF; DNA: TGTGCCAGCTCCAAGACTAGCGGCTCCGGGGCCAACGTCCTGACTTTC
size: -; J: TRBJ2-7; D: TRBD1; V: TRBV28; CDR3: CASSLSGTVLSYEQYF; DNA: TGTGCCAGCAGTTTATCAGGGACAGTGCTCTCCTACGAGCAGTACTTC
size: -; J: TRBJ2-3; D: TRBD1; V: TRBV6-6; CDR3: CASSSTGVQGDTQYF; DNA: TGTGCCAGCAGCTCGACAGGGGTGCAAGGAGATACGCAGTATTTT
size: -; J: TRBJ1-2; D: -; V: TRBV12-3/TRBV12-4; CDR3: CASSLQGPVGYTF; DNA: TGTGCCAGCAGTTTACAGGGGCCGGTCGGCTACACCTTC
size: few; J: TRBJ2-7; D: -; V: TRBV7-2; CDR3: CASSLGTAVGNEQYF; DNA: TGTGCCAGCAGCTTAGGGACTGCTGTCGGGAACGAGCAGTACTTC
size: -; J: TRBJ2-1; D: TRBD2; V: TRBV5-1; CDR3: CASSTGTSGIEEQFF; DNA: TGCGCCAGCAGTACCGGGACTAGCGGGATCGAGGAGCAGTTCTTC
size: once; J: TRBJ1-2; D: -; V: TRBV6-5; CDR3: CASSFSSDGRGGYTF; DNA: TGTGCCAGCAGTTTTTCCTCGGACGGCCGCGGGGGCTACACCTTC
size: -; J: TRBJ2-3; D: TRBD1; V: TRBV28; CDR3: CASSRQGGTDTQYF; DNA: TGTGCCAGCAGTCGACAGGGGGGCACAGATACGCAGTATTTT
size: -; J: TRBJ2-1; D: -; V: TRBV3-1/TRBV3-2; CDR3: CASSQGTSNEQFF; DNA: TGTGCCAGCAGCCAAGGCACATCTAATGAGCAGTTCTTC
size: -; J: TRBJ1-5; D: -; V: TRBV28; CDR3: CASSQEQNQPQHF; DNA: TGTGCCAGCAGTCAAGAACAGAATCAGCCCCAGCATTTT
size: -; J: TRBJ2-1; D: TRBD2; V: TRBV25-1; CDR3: CASSDSGRGYNEQFF; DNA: TGTGCCAGCAGTGATAGCGGGAGGGGCTACAATGAGCAGTTCTTC
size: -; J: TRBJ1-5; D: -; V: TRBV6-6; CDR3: CASTTRGGVAQPQHF; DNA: TGTGCCAGCACCACCCGGGGTGGGGTAGCTCAGCCCCAGCATTTT